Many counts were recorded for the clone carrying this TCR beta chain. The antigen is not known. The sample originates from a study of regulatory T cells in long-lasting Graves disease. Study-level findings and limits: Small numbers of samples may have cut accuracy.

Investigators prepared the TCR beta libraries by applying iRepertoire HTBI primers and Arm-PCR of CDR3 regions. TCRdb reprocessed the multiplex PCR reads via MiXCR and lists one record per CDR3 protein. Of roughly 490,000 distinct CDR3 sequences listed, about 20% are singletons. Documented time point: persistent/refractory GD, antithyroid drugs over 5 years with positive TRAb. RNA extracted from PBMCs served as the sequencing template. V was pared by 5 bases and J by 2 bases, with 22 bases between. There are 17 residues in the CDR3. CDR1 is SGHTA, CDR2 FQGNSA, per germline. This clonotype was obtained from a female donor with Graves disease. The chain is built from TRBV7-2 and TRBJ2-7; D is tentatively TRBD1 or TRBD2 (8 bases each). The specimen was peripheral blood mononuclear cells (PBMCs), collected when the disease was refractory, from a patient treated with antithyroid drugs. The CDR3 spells CASSPAGVPGQAYEQYF. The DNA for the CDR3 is TGTGCCAGCAGCCCAGCGGGGGTCCCGGGACAGGCCTACGAGCAGTACTTC. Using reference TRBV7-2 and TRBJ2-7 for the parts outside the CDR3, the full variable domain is GAGVSQSPSNKVTEKGKDVELRCDPISGHTALYWYRQSLGQGLEFLIYFQGNSAPDKSGLPSDRFSAERTGGSVSTLTIQRTQQEDSAVYLCASSPAGVPGQAYEQYFGPGTRLTVT.